The 14 T cell receptor beta chains given below trace back to one sample, sequenced in a study of cytomegalovirus exposure and HLA in healthy donors. Amplification used 60 Vbeta primers and 13 Jbeta primers. Generated by immunoSEQ multiplex PCR, the TCRdb table keeps only in-frame clones and is missing some. The sample totals approximately 140,000 clones. What was sequenced was PBMCs. These receptors came from a woman aged 18-29 years in good health and CMV-seronegative.

The chain uses TRBV5-1 and TRBJ1-4, with D possibly matching TRBD1 (6 bases). Trimming pared 5 bases from V and 6 bases from J, leaving 14 bases between. The CDR3 covers 14 residues. The V gene's germline CDR1 is SGHRS and CDR2 YFSETQ. The CDR3 here is CASRLTGVDEKLFF. The CDR3, as DNA: TGCGCCAGCAGATTGACAGGCGTGGATGAAAAACTGTTTTTT. The complete variable domain, with remaining parts taken from reference TRBV5-1 and TRBJ1-4, reads KAGVTQTPRYLIKTRGQQVTLSCSPISGHRSVSWYQQTPGQGLQFLFEYFSETQRNKGNFPGRFSGRQFSNSRSEMNVSTLELGDSALYLCASRLTGVDEKLFFGSGTQLSVL.

This chain connects TRBV6-5 to TRBJ2-3; D unresolved. Looked up from germline, CDR1 is MNHEY and CDR2 is SVGAGI. The CDR3 runs to 15 residues. The ends were cut back, 6 bases at V and 3 bases at J, with 16 bases in the middle. The CDR3 here is CASSPQSVQTDTQYF. The CDR3 DNA reads as TGTGCCAGCAGCCCCCAGAGCGTCCAGACAGATACGCAGTATTTT.

This chain joins TRBV6-1 and TRBJ1-2; possibly TRBD1 for D (6 bases). V shed 0 bases and J shed 8 bases, with 13 bases lying between them. The CDR3 contains 14 residues. The germline V gene encodes CDR1 MNHNS and CDR2 SASEGT. The CDR3 is CASSEAGAGRGYTF. CDR3 coding DNA: TGTGCCAGCAGTGAAGCGGGGGCAGGGCGAGGCTACACCTTC.

This sequence joins TRBV6-1 and TRBJ2-7, with 11 bases identical to TRBD2. Per the germline V gene, CDR1 is MNHNS and CDR2 is SASEGT. The CDR3 is 18 residues long. Trimming took 4 bases from V and 5 from J; bases not matched to a gene: 16. The CDR3 sequence: CASSVYPGTSGPWNEQYV. The CDR3 region has the DNA TGTGCCAGCAGTGTGTACCCAGGGACTAGCGGTCCTTGGAACGAGCAGTACGTC.

V gene TRBV30 combines with J gene TRBJ2-1; 9 bases agree with TRBD1. V gave up 4 bases and J gave up 6 bases; unmatched junction bases: 7. Per the germline V gene, CDR1 is GTSNPN and CDR2 is SVGIG (reference sequence). CDR3 size: 14 residues. In DNA form, the CDR3 reads TGTGCCTGGAAACCGGACAGGGGTCTCAATGAGCAGTTCTTC. Protein: CAWKPDRGLNEQFF.

V usage is TRBV9 and J usage is TRBJ1-5, with a tentative D call TRBD1 (5 bases). The CDR3 loop spans 15 amino acids. Germline V lookup: CDR1 SGDLS, CDR2 YYNGEE. The V and J ends lost 0 bases and 4 bases respectively, with 11 bases between them. CDR3 protein: CASSVGGGKNQPQHF. The CDR3 DNA follows: TGTGCCAGCAGCGTAGGGGGGGGGAAGAATCAGCCCCAGCATTTT.

V gene TRBV7-9 combines with J gene TRBJ1-1, with D unclear. Trimming shortened V by 4 bases and J by 11 bases, and 17 bases separated the two germline ends. This CDR3 comprises 13 residues. CDR1 and CDR2 (germline): SEHNR, FQNEAQ (reference sequence). The CDR3 region is CASSSPTSAEAFF. The CDR3 DNA sequence: TGTGCCAGCAGCTCGCCAACATCGGCGGAGGCTTTCTTT.

The CDR3 DNA follows: TGTGCCATCAGTGAGTCTGTGACATTTGACATTCAGTACTTC. This encodes CAISESVTFDIQYF. V and J are TRBV10-3 and TRBJ2-4; D is unresolved. Trimming removed 0 bases at V and 8 bases at J, with 11 bases between. CDR3 size: 14 residues. Germline assignment: CDR1 ENHRY and CDR2 SYGVKD.

The chain employs TRBV11-2 and TRBJ2-2; 8 nucleotides match TRBD2. Germline lookup yields CDR1 SGHAT and CDR2 FQNNGV. The CDR3 covers 14 residues. Unmatched junction bases numbered 6, after V lost 3 bases and J lost 9 bases. The DNA of the CDR3 is TGTGCCAGCAGCTTGGCGGGAGGAGAACGGGAGCTGTTTTTT. Residues: CASSLAGGERELFF.

The chain uses TRBV19 and TRBJ1-3, with no clear D. Per the germline V gene, CDR1 is LNHDA and CDR2 is SQIVND (reference sequence). This CDR3 spans 14 amino acids. The ends were cut back, 3 bases at V and 5 bases at J, with 11 bases in the middle. In DNA, the CDR3 is TGTGCCAGTAGTATGTTTGGACTGAGAAACACCATATATTTT. This translates into CASSMFGLRNTIYF. The full variable domain, rest sourced from reference TRBV19 and TRBJ1-3, is DGGITQSPKYLFRKEGQNVTLSCEQNLNHDAMYWYRQDPGQGLRLIYYSQIVNDFQKGDIAEGYSVSREKKESFPLTVTSAQKNPTAFYLCASSMFGLRNTIYFGEGSWLTVV.

The chain uses TRBV11-3 and TRBJ2-3, with 11 bases lining up with TRBD1. Germline trimming cut 5 bases from V and 5 bases from J; bases unmatched to any gene: 3. CDR1 is SGHNT, CDR2 YENEEA, per germline. The CDR3 covers 14 residues. CDR3 loop: CASSLGTGGDTQYF. CDR3 DNA: TGTGCCAGCAGCCTAGGGACAGGGGGAGATACGCAGTATTTT.

The rearrangement links TRBV4-1 to TRBJ2-5; 11 nucleotides match TRBD2. The J call may be wrong; the DNA end is better matched by TRBJ2-7. CDR3 length: 20 amino acids. Per the germline V gene, CDR1 is MGHRA and CDR2 is YSYEKL. DNA for the CDR3: TGCGCCAGCAGCCAAGACGTAAGGCCCTGGACTAGCGGGCATCATTACGAGCAGTACTTC. As protein: CASSQDVRPWTSGHHYEQYF.

CDR3 coding DNA: TGTGCCATCGCGACTCCCTACGAGCAGTACTTC. Translation: CAIATPYEQYF. This rearrangement joins TRBV10-3 to TRBJ2-7; D call uncertain. V lost 8 bases and J 2 bases, leaving 7 bases between the germline ends. The length of the CDR3 is 11 residues. Germline values: CDR1 ENHRY, CDR2 SYGVKD.

This rearrangement joins TRBV5-4 to TRBJ1-1; a weak D match, TRBD1 (5 bases). V gave up 5 bases and J gave up 5 bases, with 13 bases separating them. There are 13 residues in the CDR3. Germline V gene sequence: CDR1 SGHNT, CDR2 YYREEE (reference sequence). Here the CDR3 reads CASRIRQGTEAFF. CDR3 sequence (DNA): TGTGCCAGCAGAATCCGGCAGGGTACTGAAGCTTTCTTT.